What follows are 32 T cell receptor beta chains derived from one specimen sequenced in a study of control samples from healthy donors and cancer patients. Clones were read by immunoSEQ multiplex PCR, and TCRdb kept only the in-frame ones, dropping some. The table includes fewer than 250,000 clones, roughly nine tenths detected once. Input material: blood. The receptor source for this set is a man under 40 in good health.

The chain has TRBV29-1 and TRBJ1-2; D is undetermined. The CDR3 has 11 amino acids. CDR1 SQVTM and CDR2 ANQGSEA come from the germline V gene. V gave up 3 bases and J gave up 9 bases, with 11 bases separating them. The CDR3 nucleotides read TGCAGCGTTGAGGGTCAGATCAGCTACACCTTC. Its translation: CSVEGQISYTF. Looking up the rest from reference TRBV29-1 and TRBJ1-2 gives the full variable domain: SAVISQKPSRDICQRGTSLTIQCQVDSQVTMMFWYRQQPGQSLTLIATANQGSEATYESGFVIDKFPISRPNLTFSTLTVSNMSPEDSSIYLCSVEGQISYTFGSGTRLTVV.

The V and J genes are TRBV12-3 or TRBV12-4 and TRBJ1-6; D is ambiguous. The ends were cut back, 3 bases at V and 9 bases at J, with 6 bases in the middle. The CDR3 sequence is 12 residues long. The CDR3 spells CASSLTFSPLHF. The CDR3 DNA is TGTGCCAGCAGTTTGACTTTTTCACCCCTCCACTTT.

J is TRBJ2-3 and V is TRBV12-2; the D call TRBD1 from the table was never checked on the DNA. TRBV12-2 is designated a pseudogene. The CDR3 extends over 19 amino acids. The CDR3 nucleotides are TGTGCAAGTCGCTTAGCCACACGACAGGGGGCTTGTTGCACAGATACGCAGTATTTT. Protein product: CASRLATRQGACCTDTQYF.

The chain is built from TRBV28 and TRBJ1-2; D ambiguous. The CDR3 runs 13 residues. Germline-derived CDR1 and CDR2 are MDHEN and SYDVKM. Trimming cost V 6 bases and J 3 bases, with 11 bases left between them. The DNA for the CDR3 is TGTGCCAGCAGGGTGAGACCCGACTATGGCTACACCTTC. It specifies CASRVRPDYGYTF.

Here the CDR3 DNA reads TGTGCCACCAGCAGAGATCGCTCTCCAGACCTTCCCCATAGAAACACCATATATTTT. Protein sequence: CATSRDRSPDLPHRNTIYF. The V gene is TRBV15, the J gene TRBJ1-3; D gene unclear. V was shortened by 0 bases and J by 5 bases, with 23 bases between the two germline ends. The CDR3 is 19 amino acids. The germline gives CDR1 LNHNV, CDR2 YYDKDF (reference sequence). Combining the CDR3 with reference TRBV15 and TRBJ1-3 gives the whole variable domain DAMVIQNPRYQVTQFGKPVTLSCSQTLNHNVMYWYQQKSSQAPKLLFHYYDKDFNNEADTPDNFQSRRPNTSFCFLDIRSPGLGDTAMYLCATSRDRSPDLPHRNTIYFGEGSWLTVV.

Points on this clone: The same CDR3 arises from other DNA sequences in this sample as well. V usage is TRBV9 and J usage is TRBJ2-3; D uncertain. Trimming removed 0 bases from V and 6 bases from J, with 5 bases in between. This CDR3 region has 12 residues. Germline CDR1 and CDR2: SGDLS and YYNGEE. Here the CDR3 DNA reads TGTGCCAGCAGCGTAGGGTTGGATACGCAGTATTTT. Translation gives CASSVGLDTQYF.

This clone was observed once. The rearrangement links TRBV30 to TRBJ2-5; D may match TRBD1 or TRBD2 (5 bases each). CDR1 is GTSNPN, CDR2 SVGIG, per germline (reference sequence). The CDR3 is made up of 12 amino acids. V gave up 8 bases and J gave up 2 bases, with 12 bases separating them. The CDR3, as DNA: TGTGCCAGACCGGGACCGCAAGAGACCCAGTACTTC. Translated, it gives CARPGPQETQYF. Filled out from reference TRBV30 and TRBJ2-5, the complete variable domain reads SQTIHQWPATLVQPVGSPLSLECTVEGTSNPNLYWYRQAAGRGLQLLFYSVGIGQISSEVPQNLSASRPQDRQFILSSKKLLLSDSGFYLCARPGPQETQYFGPGTRLLVL.

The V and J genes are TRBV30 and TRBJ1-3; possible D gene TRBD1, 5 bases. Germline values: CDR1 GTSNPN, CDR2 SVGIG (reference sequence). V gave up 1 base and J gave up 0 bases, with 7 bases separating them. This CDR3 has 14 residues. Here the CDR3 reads CAWSGGASGNTIYF. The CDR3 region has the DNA TGTGCCTGGAGTGGAGGGGCCTCTGGAAACACCATATATTTT.

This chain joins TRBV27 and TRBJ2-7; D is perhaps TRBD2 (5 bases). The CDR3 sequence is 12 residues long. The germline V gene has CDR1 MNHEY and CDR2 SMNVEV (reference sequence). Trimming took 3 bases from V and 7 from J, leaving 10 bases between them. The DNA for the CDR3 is TGTGCCAGCAGTTTCCGGACGGGAGAGCAGTACTTC. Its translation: CASSFRTGEQYF.

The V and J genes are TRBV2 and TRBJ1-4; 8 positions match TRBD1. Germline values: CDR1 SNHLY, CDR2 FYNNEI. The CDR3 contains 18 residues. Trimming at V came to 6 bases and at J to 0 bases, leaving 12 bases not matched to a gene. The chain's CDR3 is CASRLPGTGVATNEKLFF. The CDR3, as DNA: TGTGCCAGCAGGCTACCTGGGACAGGCGTTGCAACTAATGAAAAACTGTTTTTT.

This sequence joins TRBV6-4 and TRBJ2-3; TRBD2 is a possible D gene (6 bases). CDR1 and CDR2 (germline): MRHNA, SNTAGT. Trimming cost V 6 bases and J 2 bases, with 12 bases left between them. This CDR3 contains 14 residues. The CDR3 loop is CASSSSGFTDTQYF. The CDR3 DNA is TGTGCCAGCAGCAGTAGCGGTTTCACAGATACGCAGTATTTT.

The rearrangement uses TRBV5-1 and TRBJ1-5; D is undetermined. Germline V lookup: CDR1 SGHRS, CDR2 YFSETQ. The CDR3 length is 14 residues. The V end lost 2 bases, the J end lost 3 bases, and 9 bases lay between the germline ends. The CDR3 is CASSFEGDNQPQHF. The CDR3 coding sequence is TGCGCCAGCAGCTTTGAGGGTGACAATCAGCCCCAGCATTTT.

The CDR3 here is CASSPLTTNEKLFF. CDR3 coding DNA: TGTGCCAGCAGTCCATTAACAACTAATGAAAAACTGTTTTTT. The rearrangement uses TRBV28 and TRBJ1-4; no reliable D call. Germline V gene lookup returns CDR1 MDHEN and CDR2 SYDVKM. Trimming cost V 5 bases and J 0 bases, with 7 bases left between them. CDR3 length equals 14 residues. Filled out from reference TRBV28 and TRBJ1-4, the complete variable domain reads DVKVTQSSRYLVKRTGEKVFLECVQDMDHENMFWYRQDPGLGLRLIYFSYDVKMKEKGDIPEGYSVSREKKERFSLILESASTNQTSMYLCASSPLTTNEKLFFGSGTQLSVL.

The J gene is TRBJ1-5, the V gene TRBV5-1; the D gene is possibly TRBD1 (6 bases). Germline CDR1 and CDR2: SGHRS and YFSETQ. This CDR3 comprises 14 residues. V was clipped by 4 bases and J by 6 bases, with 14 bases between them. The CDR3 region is CASSLTGLPQPQHF. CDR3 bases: TGCGCCAGCAGCCTTACAGGGCTCCCTCAGCCCCAGCATTTT.

This CDR3 is CASRLISNQPQHF. CDR3 in DNA: TGTGCCAGCCGACTCATTAGCAATCAGCCCCAGCATTTT. The J gene is TRBJ1-5, the V gene TRBV6-5; D uncertain. The CDR3 extends over 13 amino acids. V was clipped by 8 bases and J by 0 bases, with 8 bases between them. The V gene's germline CDR1 is MNHEY and CDR2 SVGAGI.

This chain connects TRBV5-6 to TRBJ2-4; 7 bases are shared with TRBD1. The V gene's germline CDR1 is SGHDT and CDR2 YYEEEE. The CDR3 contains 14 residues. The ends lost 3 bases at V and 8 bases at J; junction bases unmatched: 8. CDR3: CASSSTGSLYIQYF. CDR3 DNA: TGTGCCAGCAGCTCGACAGGGAGTCTTTACATTCAGTACTTC.

This CDR3 is CASSKRTASNSPLHF. In nucleotides, the CDR3 is TGTGCCAGCAGCAAACGGACGGCGTCCAATTCACCCCTCCACTTT. The rearrangement links TRBV21-1 to TRBJ1-6. TRBV21-1 is a known pseudogene. CDR3 length: 15 residues.

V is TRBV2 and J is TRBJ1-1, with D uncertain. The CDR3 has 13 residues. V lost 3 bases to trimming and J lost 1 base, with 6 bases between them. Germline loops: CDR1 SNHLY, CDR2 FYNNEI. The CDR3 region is CASSDQENTEAFF. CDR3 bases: TGTGCCAGCAGTGATCAGGAGAACACTGAAGCTTTCTTT. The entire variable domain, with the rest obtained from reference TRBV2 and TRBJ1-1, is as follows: EPEVTQTPSHQVTQMGQEVILRCVPISNHLYFYWYRQILGQKVEFLVSFYNNEISEKSEIFDDQFSVERPDGSNFTLKIRSTKLEDSAMYFCASSDQENTEAFFGQGTRLTVV.

CDR3 in amino acids: CASSRGSAYGYTF. The DNA for the CDR3 is TGCGCCAGCAGCCGGGGGTCAGCCTATGGCTACACCTTC. The chain uses TRBV5-1 and TRBJ1-2; D perhaps matches TRBD1 (5 bases). The V gene lost 4 bases and the J gene lost 4 bases, with 11 bases spanning the gap. The CDR3 length is 13 residues. CDR1 is SGHRS, CDR2 YFSETQ, per germline.

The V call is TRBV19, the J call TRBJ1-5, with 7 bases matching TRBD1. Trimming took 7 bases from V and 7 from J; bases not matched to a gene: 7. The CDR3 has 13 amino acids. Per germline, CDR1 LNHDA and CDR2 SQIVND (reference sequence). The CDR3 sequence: CASTTAGGQPQHF. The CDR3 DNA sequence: TGTGCCAGTACTACGGCAGGGGGACAGCCCCAGCATTTT.

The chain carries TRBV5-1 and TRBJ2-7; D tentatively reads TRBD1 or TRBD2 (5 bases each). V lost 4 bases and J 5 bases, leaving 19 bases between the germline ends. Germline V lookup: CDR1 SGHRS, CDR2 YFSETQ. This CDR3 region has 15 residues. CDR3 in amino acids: CASSLSGTASDEQYF. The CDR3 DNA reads TGCGCCAGCAGCCTTTCCGGGACGGCAAGCGACGAGCAGTACTTC.

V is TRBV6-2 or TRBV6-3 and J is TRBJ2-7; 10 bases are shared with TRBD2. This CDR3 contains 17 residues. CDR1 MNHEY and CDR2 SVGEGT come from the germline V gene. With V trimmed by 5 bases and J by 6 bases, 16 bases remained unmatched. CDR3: CASSTRHPQRGGLEQYF. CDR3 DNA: TGTGCCAGCAGTACACGACATCCCCAGCGGGGGGGCCTCGAGCAGTACTTC.

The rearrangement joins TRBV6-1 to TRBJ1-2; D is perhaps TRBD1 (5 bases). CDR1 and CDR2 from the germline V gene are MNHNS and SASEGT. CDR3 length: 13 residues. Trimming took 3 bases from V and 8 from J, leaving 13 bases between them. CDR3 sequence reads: CASSDGQGGGYTF. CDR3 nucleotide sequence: TGTGCCAGCAGTGATGGGCAGGGAGGCGGCTACACCTTC.

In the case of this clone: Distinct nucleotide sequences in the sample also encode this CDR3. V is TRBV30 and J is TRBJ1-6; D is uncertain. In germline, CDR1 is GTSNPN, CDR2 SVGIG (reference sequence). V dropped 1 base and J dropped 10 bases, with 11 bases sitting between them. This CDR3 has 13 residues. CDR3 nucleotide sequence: TGTGCCTGGAGTGAGGGAGGGAGATCACCCCTCCACTTT. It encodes CAWSEGGRSPLHF. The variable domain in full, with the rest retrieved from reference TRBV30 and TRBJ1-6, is SQTIHQWPATLVQPVGSPLSLECTVEGTSNPNLYWYRQAAGRGLQLLFYSVGIGQISSEVPQNLSASRPQDRQFILSSKKLLLSDSGFYLCAWSEGGRSPLHFGNGTRLTVT.

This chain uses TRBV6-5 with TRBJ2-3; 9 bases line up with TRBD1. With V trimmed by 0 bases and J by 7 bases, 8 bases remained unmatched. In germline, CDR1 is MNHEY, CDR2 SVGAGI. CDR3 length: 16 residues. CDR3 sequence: CASSYSTGQGFNTQYF. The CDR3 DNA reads TGTGCCAGCAGTTACTCGACGGGACAGGGTTTTAATACGCAGTATTTT.

The DNA for the CDR3 is TGTGCCAGCAGCTTAGAACAGGTCTATGAAGCTTTCTTT. Its protein is CASSLEQVYEAFF. The rearrangement links TRBV7-9 to TRBJ1-1, with D perhaps TRBD1 (5 bases). The CDR3 covers 13 residues. The V and J ends lost 1 base and 7 bases respectively, with 10 bases between them. Germline CDR1 and CDR2: SEHNR and FQNEAQ (reference sequence). Full variable domain (outside the CDR3, taken from reference TRBV7-9 and TRBJ1-1): DTGVSQNPRHKITKRGQNVTFRCDPISEHNRLYWYRQTLGQGPEFLTYFQNEAQLEKSRLLSDRFSAERPKGSFSTLEIQRTEQGDSAMYLCASSLEQVYEAFFGQGTRLTVV.

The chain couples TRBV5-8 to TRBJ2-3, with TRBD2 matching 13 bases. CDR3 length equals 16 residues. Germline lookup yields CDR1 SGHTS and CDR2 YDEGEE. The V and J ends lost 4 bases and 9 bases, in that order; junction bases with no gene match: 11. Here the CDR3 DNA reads TGTGCCAGCAGCCAGGGGACTAGCGGGGTTATCGGAACGCAGTATTTT. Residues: CASSQGTSGVIGTQYF.

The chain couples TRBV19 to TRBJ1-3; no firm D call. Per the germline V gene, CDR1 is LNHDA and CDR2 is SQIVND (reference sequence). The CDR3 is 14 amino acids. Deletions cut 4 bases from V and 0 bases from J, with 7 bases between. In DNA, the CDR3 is TGTGCCAGTAGTACCTTCTCCTCTGGAAACACCATATATTTT. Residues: CASSTFSSGNTIYF.

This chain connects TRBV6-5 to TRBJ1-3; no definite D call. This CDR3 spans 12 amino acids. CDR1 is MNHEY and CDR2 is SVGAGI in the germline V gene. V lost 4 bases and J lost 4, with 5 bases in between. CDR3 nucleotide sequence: TGTGCCAGCAGTTTACAGGGAAACACCATATATTTT. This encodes CASSLQGNTIYF.

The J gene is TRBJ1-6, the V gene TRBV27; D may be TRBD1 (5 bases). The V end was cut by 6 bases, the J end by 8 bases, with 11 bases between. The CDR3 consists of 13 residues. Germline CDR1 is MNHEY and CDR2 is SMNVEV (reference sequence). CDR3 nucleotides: TGTGCCAGCAGCGGGGCATCCTATTCACCCCTCCACTTT. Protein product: CASSGASYSPLHF.

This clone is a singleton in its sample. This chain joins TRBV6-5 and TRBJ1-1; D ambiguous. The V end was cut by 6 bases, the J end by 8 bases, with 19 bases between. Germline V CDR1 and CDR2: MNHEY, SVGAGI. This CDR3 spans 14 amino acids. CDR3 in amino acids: CASSLTGRKTEAFF. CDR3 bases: TGTGCCAGCAGCCTTACCGGACGTAAGACCGAAGCTTTCTTT.

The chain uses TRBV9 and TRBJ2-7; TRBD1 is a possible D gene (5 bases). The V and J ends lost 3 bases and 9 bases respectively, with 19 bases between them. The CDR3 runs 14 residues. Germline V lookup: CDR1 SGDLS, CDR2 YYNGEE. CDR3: CASSAATDLRVQYF. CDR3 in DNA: TGTGCCAGCAGCGCGGCGACAGACCTACGAGTGCAGTACTTC.